Reported below is one T cell receptor beta chain. Its antigen is undetermined. The data are from a study of blood T cell dynamics during melanoma immunotherapy. In the study overall: Standard first-line treatment here was pembrolizumab or nivolumab plus ipilimumab in metastatic melanoma.

Germline V CDR1 and CDR2: MGHRA, YSYEKL. The CDR3 contains 15 residues. The data were produced by immunoSEQ multiplex PCR, yet TCRdb's version contains in-frame clones alone and is incomplete. The data show 7,900 or so clones, approximately 90% seen once. General study results and limits: It remained unknown if the driving T cell clones were melanoma-specific.

Noted time point: week 3, after first cycle of checkpoint inhibitor. One draw preceded checkpoint blockade; another followed its first cycle at week 3. The TCR was taken from a human donor with melanoma. V and J are TRBV4-1 and TRBJ2-5; no clear D gene. The J call is in doubt because the DNA end fits TRBJ2-7 better. The sample in question was blood, obtained from a patient treated with checkpoint blockade. The CDR3 DNA sequence: TGCGCCAGCAGCCAAGTACCGCAGGCCACCTACGAGCAGTACTTC. This encodes CASSQVPQATYEQYF.